Below, one T cell receptor beta chain is given with its context. The antigen is unknown. The table came from immunoSEQ multiplex PCR; TCRdb's copy has only in-frame clones and leaves some out. The data show 780,000 or so clones, around 70% seen once. This specimen belongs to a study of shared clonotypes between healthy human individuals. Across the whole study: CD4 naive and CD4 memory each took three plates per donor, while CD8 naive took two and CD8 memory one. Points from the study as a whole: Clonotypes shared by all four sorted-subset donors had higher generation probabilities than non-shared clonotypes.

The CDR3 covers 13 residues. Germline lookup yields CDR1 SGHRS and CDR2 YFSETQ. Between the trimmed V and J ends, which lost 3 bases and 3 bases, there was a span of 9 bases. The chain has TRBV5-1 and TRBJ1-1; a possible D gene is TRBD1 (5 bases). The TCR was taken from a woman aged 25 to 45 in good health. The source material was memory CD4+ T cells sorted from blood. Subset: CD45RA-negative fraction. This CDR3 is CASSYQGDTEAFF. The DNA for the CDR3 is TGCGCCAGCAGCTATCAGGGTGACACTGAAGCTTTCTTT.